This T cell receptor beta chain was profiled in a study of OX40 agonist ivuxolimab in advanced cancers. TCRdb's copy holds only in-frame clones and misses some; the assay was immunoSEQ multiplex PCR. The profile covers about 41,000 clones, with around 87% appearing a single time and roughly 3.4% taken by the ten largest. Patients were ruled out by autoimmune disease history or systemic immunosuppression. Germline CDR1 and CDR2: MRHNA and SNTAGT. V was clipped by 4 bases and J by 4 bases; unmatched bases: 9. The CDR3 is 15 residues long. This TCR came from an adult with an advanced solid tumor such as melanoma, head and neck, liver or kidney cancer. The chain couples TRBV6-4 to TRBJ1-2; 7 nucleotides match TRBD1. The input for sequencing was CD4+ or CD8+ T cells sorted from blood, taken in a trial of the OX40 agonist ivuxolimab. DNA of the CDR3: TGTGCCAGCAGTGGCCCCCAGGGGGGAAGCTATGGCTACACCTTC. Its protein product is CASSGPQGGSYGYTF.